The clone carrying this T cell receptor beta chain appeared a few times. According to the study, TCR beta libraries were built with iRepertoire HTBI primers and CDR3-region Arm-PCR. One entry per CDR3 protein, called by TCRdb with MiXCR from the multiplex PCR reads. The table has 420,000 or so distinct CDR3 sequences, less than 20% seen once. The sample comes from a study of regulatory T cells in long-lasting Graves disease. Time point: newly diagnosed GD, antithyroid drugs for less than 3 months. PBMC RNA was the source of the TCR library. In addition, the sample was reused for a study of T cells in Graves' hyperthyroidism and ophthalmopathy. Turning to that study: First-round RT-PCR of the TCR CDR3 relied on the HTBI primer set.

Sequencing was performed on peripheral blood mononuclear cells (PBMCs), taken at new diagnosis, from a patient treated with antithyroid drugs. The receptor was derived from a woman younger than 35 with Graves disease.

CDR3 loop: CAWRGGGTHGYTF. CDR3 sequence (DNA): TGTGCCTGGAGGGGAGGGGGCACCCATGGCTACACCTTC. V gene TRBV30 combines with J gene TRBJ1-2; TRBD1 aligns across 7 bases. The CDR3 contains 13 residues. CDR1 is GTSNPN and CDR2 is SVGIG in the germline V gene (reference sequence). The trim removed 3 bases at V and 6 bases at J, leaving 7 bases unmatched. Full variable domain (missing parts from reference TRBV30 and TRBJ1-2): SQTIHQWPATLVQPVGSPLSLECTVEGTSNPNLYWYRQAAGRGLQLLFYSVGIGQISSEVPQNLSASRPQDRQFILSSKKLLLSDSGFYLCAWRGGGTHGYTFGSGTRLTVV.